A single sample gave rise to the 30 T cell receptor beta chains below, sequenced in a study of blood T cell repertoires in COVID-19. The method was immunoSEQ multiplex PCR; TCRdb's version includes in-frame clones alone and lacks a portion of them. The data show roughly 60,000 clones, approximately 88% seen once. The source material was peripheral blood. These receptors were collected from a human donor in a cohort sampled during active COVID-19.

This rearrangement joins TRBV28 to TRBJ1-5, with D perhaps TRBD1 (6 bases). This CDR3 spans 14 amino acids. Trimming removed 2 bases at V and 4 bases at J, with 9 bases between. The germline V gene has CDR1 MDHEN and CDR2 SYDVKM. The CDR3 bases are TGTGCCAGCAGTTTAACAGGGAATAATCAGCCCCAGCATTTT. Protein: CASSLTGNNQPQHF.

The chain combines TRBV6-5 with TRBJ1-5, with D possibly TRBD1 on 5 matching bases. This CDR3 comprises 15 residues. Germline CDR1 is MNHEY and CDR2 is SVGAGI. Trimming left V 7 bases short and J 2 bases short, with 15 bases between. DNA of the CDR3: TGTGCCAGCACCGAGGGGAGGGGCGGCAATCAGCCCCAGCATTTT. This encodes CASTEGRGGNQPQHF.

The chain carries TRBV5-1 and TRBJ1-1; no clear D gene. Germline V gene lookup returns CDR1 SGHRS and CDR2 YFSETQ. Deletions cut 1 base from V and 0 bases from J, with 10 bases between. This CDR3 has 15 amino acids. As DNA, the CDR3 is TGCGCCAGCAGCTTGTCTGGAGGGATGAACACTGAAGCTTTCTTT. It encodes CASSLSGGMNTEAFF.

The V call is TRBV5-6, the J call TRBJ2-4; D uncertain. V lost 0 bases, J lost 2 bases, and 15 bases lay in between. The CDR3 is 17 residues long. Per the germline V gene, CDR1 is SGHDT and CDR2 is YYEEEE. In nucleotides, the CDR3 is TGTGCCAGCAGCTTGGGCCCAGGTGGCACCCCCAAAAACATTCAGTACTTC. Protein: CASSLGPGGTPKNIQYF.

The chain joins TRBV27 to TRBJ2-6; 8 bases align to TRBD1. Looked up from germline, CDR1 is MNHEY and CDR2 is SMNVEV (reference sequence). After removal of 7 bases from V and 2 bases from J, the junction contained 4 bases not matched to a gene. This CDR3 is built from 15 residues. The CDR3 DNA reads TGTGCCAGCACGGCAGGGGGCGCTGGGGCCAACGTCCTGACTTTC. Translating gives CASTAGGAGANVLTF.

CDR3 sequence: CASSQVLNQPQHF. CDR3 DNA sequence: TGCGCCAGCAGCCAAGTCCTCAATCAGCCCCAGCATTTT. This chain joins TRBV4-3 and TRBJ1-5; D is unresolved. The germline V gene encodes CDR1 LGHNA and CDR2 YSLEER. CDR3 length: 13 residues. Trimming stripped 1 base from V and 3 bases from J, with 4 bases between.

The J gene is TRBJ1-1, the V gene TRBV9; D is perhaps TRBD1 (5 bases). V was trimmed by 0 bases and J by 1 base, leaving 16 bases between them. The CDR3 covers 17 residues. From germline, CDR1 is SGDLS and CDR2 YYNGEE. The CDR3: CASSVEPWEGRNTEAFF. In DNA, the CDR3 is TGTGCCAGCAGCGTAGAGCCCTGGGAGGGGCGGAACACTGAAGCTTTCTTT.

The chain carries TRBV4-1 and TRBJ2-7; TRBD1 matches 11 bases. CDR3 length: 15 residues. The germline CDR1 and CDR2 sequences are MGHRA and YSYEKL. Trimming at V came to 0 bases and at J to 7 bases, leaving 5 bases not matched to a gene. CDR3 DNA: TGCGCCAGCAGCCAAGATCCGGACAGGGGGCGTGAGCAGTACTTC. It translates to CASSQDPDRGREQYF.

As DNA, the CDR3 is TGTGCCAGCAGCTTATCCCGACAGCCTTACGAGCAGTACTTC. Protein sequence: CASSLSRQPYEQYF. This chain links TRBV11-3 with TRBJ2-7, with D perhaps matching TRBD1 (5 bases). The length of the CDR3 is 14 residues. The germline V gene has CDR1 SGHNT and CDR2 YENEEA. The V end lost 2 bases, the J end lost 4 bases, and 12 bases lay between the germline ends.

The chain is built from TRBV6-5 and TRBJ2-7; 13 bases are shared with TRBD2. Germline V CDR1 and CDR2: MNHEY, SVGAGI. The J segment lost 7 bases and the V segment lost 6 bases, leaving 9 bases of the junction unmatched. CDR3 length: 15 amino acids. CDR3 DNA sequence: TGTGCCAGCAGCTCAGGACTAGCGGGAGCATCGGAGCAGTACTTC. Encoded protein: CASSSGLAGASEQYF.

This chain connects TRBV4-1 to TRBJ2-2; maybe TRBD1 (6 bases). The CDR3 runs 14 residues. CDR1 and CDR2 from the germline V gene are MGHRA and YSYEKL. Between the trimmed V and J ends, which lost 1 base and 6 bases, there was a span of 9 bases. CDR3 residues: CASSQAQGSGELFF. CDR3 bases: TGCGCCAGCAGCCAAGCGCAGGGGTCCGGGGAGCTGTTTTTT.

Here the CDR3 reads CASSYQGAYKNYGYTF. In nucleotides, the CDR3 is TGTGCCAGCAGTTACCAGGGGGCCTACAAGAACTATGGCTACACCTTC. The gene calls are TRBV6-5 and TRBJ1-2; 8 bases match TRBD1. The CDR3 spans 16 residues. CDR1 is MNHEY and CDR2 is SVGAGI in the germline V gene. After removal of 2 bases from V and 2 bases from J, the junction contained 7 bases not matched to a gene.

V and J are TRBV28 and TRBJ2-4; D may be TRBD1 (6 bases). The CDR3 consists of 15 residues. Trimming stripped 5 bases from V and 4 bases from J, with 15 bases between. Germline loops: CDR1 MDHEN, CDR2 SYDVKM. CDR3 region: CASSRRDKTKNIQYF. For the CDR3, the DNA is TGTGCCAGCAGTCGAAGGGACAAAACGAAAAACATTCAGTACTTC. The full variable domain, completed using reference TRBV28 and TRBJ2-4, is DVKVTQSSRYLVKRTGEKVFLECVQDMDHENMFWYRQDPGLGLRLIYFSYDVKMKEKGDIPEGYSVSREKKERFSLILESASTNQTSMYLCASSRRDKTKNIQYFGAGTRLSVL.

This chain joins TRBV19 and TRBJ1-3; D is uncertain. Trimming stripped 7 bases from V and 2 bases from J, with 9 bases between. The V gene's germline CDR1 is LNHDA and CDR2 SQIVND (reference sequence). This CDR3 has 13 residues. This CDR3 reads CASNSHPGNTIYF. The CDR3 DNA reads TGTGCCAGTAATAGCCATCCTGGAAACACCATATATTTT.

The rearrangement links TRBV6-2 or TRBV6-3 to TRBJ2-1; maybe TRBD2 (6 bases). Trimming cost V 6 bases and J 0 bases, with 15 bases left between them. The germline gives CDR1 MNHEY, CDR2 SVGEGT. The CDR3 has 16 residues. CDR3 bases: TGTGCCAGCAGCCAATGGCGGGGTAGCTCCTACAATGAGCAGTTCTTC. This codes for CASSQWRGSSYNEQFF.

J is TRBJ2-1 and V is TRBV19, with 15 positions matching TRBD2. V gave up 9 bases and J gave up 4 bases; unmatched junction bases: 4. This CDR3 has 15 residues. Germline-derived CDR1 and CDR2 are LNHDA and SQIVND (reference sequence). CDR3 sequence reads: CASGGLAGGYNEQFF. CDR3 DNA: TGTGCCAGCGGCGGACTAGCGGGGGGGTACAATGAGCAGTTCTTC.

V and J are TRBV28 and TRBJ1-2; a possible D gene is TRBD1 (5 bases). The CDR3 consists of 14 residues. V was shortened by 7 bases and J by 3 bases, with 15 bases between the two germline ends. Per the germline V gene, CDR1 is MDHEN and CDR2 is SYDVKM. This CDR3 reads CASTKPRVYYGYTF. The CDR3 DNA reads TGTGCCAGCACAAAGCCCAGGGTCTACTATGGCTACACCTTC.

The V call is TRBV7-2, the J call TRBJ2-1, with D possibly matching TRBD1 (5 bases). The CDR3 is 13 residues long. Germline V gives CDR1 SGHTA, CDR2 FQGNSA. Trimming took 6 bases from V and 7 from J, leaving 13 bases between them. This CDR3 reads CASRSGNRNEQFF. The CDR3 DNA is TGTGCCAGCAGATCAGGGAATAGGAATGAGCAGTTCTTC.

This chain joins TRBV12-3 or TRBV12-4 and TRBJ2-7; the D gene is possibly TRBD1 (7 bases). CDR3 length: 13 amino acids. V lost 4 bases and J lost 3, with 10 bases in between. CDR3 loop: CASSSRDSYEQYF. In DNA, the CDR3 is TGTGCCAGCAGTTCGCGGGACAGCTACGAGCAGTACTTC.

This chain joins TRBV14 and TRBJ2-7; TRBD1 might be the D (5 bases). The length of the CDR3 is 16 residues. V lost 4 bases, J lost 3 bases, and 19 bases lay in between. CDR1 and CDR2 (germline): SGHDN, FVKESK. In DNA form, the CDR3 reads TGTGCCAGCAGCCCTCAGGGTACTTGGTCTAACTACGAGCAGTACTTC. As protein: CASSPQGTWSNYEQYF.

The rearrangement joins TRBV2 to TRBJ1-4; 7 bases map to TRBD1. V dropped 6 bases and J dropped 2; count of bases not matched to a gene: 9. Germline V gene data show CDR1 as SNHLY and CDR2 as FYNNEI. The CDR3 length is 16 residues. CDR3 loop: CASSQGRGLTNEKLFF. CDR3 coding DNA: TGTGCCAGCAGCCAGGGAAGGGGGCTCACTAATGAAAAACTGTTTTTT.

The chain is built from TRBV7-2 and TRBJ2-7, with TRBD1 matching 7 bases. Looked up from germline, CDR1 is SGHTA and CDR2 is FQGNSA. The CDR3 is 14 amino acids. The trim removed 2 bases at V and 4 bases at J, leaving 5 bases unmatched. The CDR3, as DNA: TGTGCCAGCAGCTTACAGGGGGTTGGATACGAGCAGTACTTC. Its translation is CASSLQGVGYEQYF. The full variable domain, in which reference TRBV7-2 and TRBJ2-7 provide the parts outside the CDR3, is GAGVSQSPSNKVTEKGKDVELRCDPISGHTALYWYRQSLGQGLEFLIYFQGNSAPDKSGLPSDRFSAERTGGSVSTLTIQRTQQEDSAVYLCASSLQGVGYEQYFGPGTRLTVT.

This chain joins TRBV4-3 and TRBJ2-5; D is possibly TRBD2 (5 bases). Germline V gene sequence: CDR1 LGHNA, CDR2 YSLEER. Trimming left V 0 bases short and J 4 bases short, with 12 bases between. CDR3 length: 15 amino acids. The CDR3 reads CASSQEVEVLETQYF. The CDR3 nucleotides are TGCGCCAGCAGCCAAGAGGTGGAGGTGTTAGAGACCCAGTACTTC.

V is TRBV30 and J is TRBJ1-2, with 8 positions matching TRBD1. Losses at the gene ends were 3 bases for V and 6 bases for J; bases not matched to a gene: 12. CDR3 length: 15 amino acids. The germline gives CDR1 GTSNPN, CDR2 SVGIG (reference sequence). The CDR3 region is CAWRLTGQDYNGYTF. The CDR3 DNA reads TGTGCCTGGAGACTCACGGGACAGGATTACAATGGCTACACCTTC.

This clone was seen only a few times. The gene calls are TRBV7-6 and TRBJ2-7; 7 bases are a match to TRBD2. The V and J ends lost 5 bases and 5 bases, in that order; junction bases with no gene match: 6. The CDR3 loop spans 13 amino acids. Per the germline V gene, CDR1 is SGHVS and CDR2 is FNYEAQ. This chain's CDR3 is CASSPAGIHEQYF. The CDR3, as DNA: TGTGCCAGCAGCCCAGCGGGAATCCACGAGCAGTACTTC.

There are a few counts of this clone. The rearrangement joins TRBV5-8 to TRBJ1-2, with D possibly TRBD1 on 5 matching bases. Per germline, CDR1 SGHTS and CDR2 YDEGEE. The ends were cut back, 4 bases at V and 5 bases at J, with 15 bases in the middle. The CDR3 loop spans 14 amino acids. CDR3 region: CASSPGEGLYGYTF. The CDR3 DNA sequence: TGTGCCAGCAGCCCTGGGGAGGGGCTTTATGGCTACACCTTC.

The genes are TRBV19 and TRBJ2-3, with D perhaps TRBD1 (6 bases). V dropped 3 bases and J dropped 2 bases, with 12 bases sitting between them. From germline, CDR1 is LNHDA and CDR2 SQIVND (reference sequence). The CDR3 runs to 15 residues. The CDR3 spells CASSIRDTNTDTQYF. The CDR3 DNA follows: TGTGCCAGTAGTATCCGGGACACCAACACAGATACGCAGTATTTT. The variable domain in full, with the rest retrieved from reference TRBV19 and TRBJ2-3, is DGGITQSPKYLFRKEGQNVTLSCEQNLNHDAMYWYRQDPGQGLRLIYYSQIVNDFQKGDIAEGYSVSREKKESFPLTVTSAQKNPTAFYLCASSIRDTNTDTQYFGPGTRLTVL.

The chain is built from TRBV19 and TRBJ2-3, with 8 bases matching TRBD2. Trimming cost V 1 base and J 6 bases; bases outside gene matches: 9. The CDR3 extends over 16 amino acids. Looked up from germline, CDR1 is LNHDA and CDR2 is SQIVND (reference sequence). The CDR3 nucleotides read TGTGCCAGTAGTATAGCGGGGGGGCCTCTCGCGGATACGCAGTATTTT. Translation gives CASSIAGGPLADTQYF.

This chain uses TRBV5-6 with TRBJ2-7; TRBD2 is a possible D gene (6 bases). Germline-derived CDR1 and CDR2 are SGHDT and YYEEEE. Between the trimmed V and J ends, which lost 0 bases and 7 bases, there was a span of 14 bases. This CDR3 is built from 14 residues. The CDR3 bases are TGTGCCAGCAGCTTGGGGGACTCCCATAATGAGCAGTACTTC. This sequence encodes CASSLGDSHNEQYF.

J is TRBJ2-1 and V is TRBV14; 7 positions match TRBD2. This CDR3 region has 14 residues. Germline V gives CDR1 SGHDN, CDR2 FVKESK. The junction had 2 bases not matched to a gene; V was cut back by 3 bases and J by 3 bases. CDR3 nucleotide sequence: TGTGCCAGCAGCCACGGCGGGAGCTACAATGAGCAGTTCTTC. Its protein is CASSHGGSYNEQFF.